This T cell receptor beta chain appears in the sequencing data of a study of T-cell reconstitution after alpha-beta-depleted transplantation in children. Notes on the study in general: There were reportedly several hundred expanded graft clones from which alpha-beta T cells came about two months after transplant. Newly produced T cells mostly provided counts and TCRbeta diversity after one year, as hyperexpanded clones declined.

This clonotype was found a few times. Its antigen is not known. In germline, CDR1 is LNHNV, CDR2 YYDKDF (reference sequence). The CDR3 has 18 amino acids. V lost 5 bases, J lost 1 base, and 16 bases stayed unmatched. This sample's TCRbeta library carried unique molecular identifier barcodes. TCRdb reanalysed the PCR reads using MiXCR and keeps one entry per CDR3 protein. The sample lists approximately 230,000 distinct CDR3 sequences, roughly a quarter occurring once. The source is a female patient aged 2 to 10 who had a stem cell transplant for congenital amegakaryocytic thrombocytopenia, so the T cells may come from the graft donor. Sequenced material: PBMCs, mostly from graft donor cells, taken 360 days after TCRalphabeta/CD19-depleted stem cell transplant. V is TRBV15 and J is TRBJ1-1; 7 positions agree with TRBD1. The CDR3 region has the DNA TGTGCCACCAGCTCACAGGGGTATTGGATCGACGAGAACACTGAAGCTTTCTTT. It yields the protein CATSSQGYWIDENTEAFF.